This entry features one TCR beta chain sequence. It lacks a known antigen. Per-base qualities were not stored, and no clone one base away is much larger. Whole blood was collected in K2EDTA tubes by collaborating institutions according to the institutions' own protocols. For TCRbeta analysis, collaborator samples were shipped as frozen whole blood, as isolated PBMCs, or as DNA extracted from either sample type. Trimming removed 5 bases from V and 8 bases from J; the gene matches leave 7 bases unexplained. Looking up the germline V gene yields CDR1 MNHEY and CDR2 SVGEGT. The CDR3 goes from the cysteine to the phenylalanine over 14 residues. The retained sequence is limited to the CDR3, 42 bases, with the frame set at the first base. This entry belongs to a study of blood T cell repertoires in COVID-19 (dated by TCRdb to about 2020). Concerning the study at large: The collaborator samples originated in the United States, Italy and Spain and spanned the acute and convalescent phases of COVID-19. The dataset comprised deeply sampled blood TCRbeta repertoires from subjects exposed to, actively infected with, or recovered from COVID-19. Nearly every sample came with metadata listing a de-identified subject ID, COVID-19 status, age in years and sex. A freely available public database, intended as a resource for researchers studying the immune response to SARS-CoV-2, is where the repertoires were released. The samples were drawn from the first 160 participants of the ongoing ImmuneRACE study and from some 1,300 subjects provided by 6 global collaborators. Where available, HLA class I and class II types were taken from metadata supplied by the sample provider and were not determined by assay-based typing. The prospective study material was composed of cDNA or gDNA derived from T cells, B-cell-depleted T cells, or PBMCs.

TCRbeta CDR3 regions were amplified from genomic DNA using the immunoSEQ Assay, a bias-controlled multiplex PCR. As for how the authors treated the data: Nucleated cell counts per sample were estimated from amplification of reference gene primers within the assay. To quantify the absolute abundance of each unique TCRbeta CDR3 rearrangement, sequence reads were collapsed and filtered. For each sample, productive Simpson clonality was calculated by taking the square root of Simpson's diversity index across productive rearrangements. The table comes from immuneACCESS by way of TCRdb, which keeps in-frame sequences with V and J called. Part of the clones is missing from these tables; in studies checked, under half for an unresolved V gene and the rest for unknown reasons. V and J calls and clone size are as listed in that table; D and trimming were resolved from the DNA. In this sample the table shows under 300,000 clones, about 82% of which occur a single time. Of the sample, 9% to 15% falls within the top ten clones.

What the study reported, not specific to this receptor: The amount of clinical and demographic metadata varied by source and participant and was provided uncurated.

Sequenced material: peripheral blood. This TCR was recovered from a man aged 80 or over with acute or convalescent COVID-19. Recombination connected TRBV6-2 or TRBV6-3 to TRBJ1-5; 9 central bases correspond to TRBD1. The DNA sequence reads TGTGCCAGCAGTCGAGGACAGGGGTTAGAGCCCCAGCATTTT. This gives the protein CASSRGQGLEPQHF.